Reported below is one TCR beta chain. V lost 5 bases and J 2 bases, leaving 12 bases between the germline ends. The CDR3 runs to 15 residues. Germline values: CDR1 MNHEY, CDR2 SMNVEV (reference sequence). In the original workflow: Reference gene primer amplification gave nucleated cell count estimates. TCRdb keeps only in-frame clones here, not all; method: immunoSEQ multiplex PCR. For V, J and clone size, that table is used; D and trimming come from the DNA. The sample lists 60,000 to 75,000 clones, approximately 91% seen once, with roughly 1.5% in the top ten. The data derive from a study of blood T cell repertoires in COVID-19. Looking at the study overall: Sites in the United States, Italy and Spain provided acute and convalescent COVID-19 samples. The cDNA or gDNA used as material had been derived from T cells, B-cell-depleted T cells, or PBMCs.

The specimen was peripheral blood. The chain joins TRBV27 to TRBJ2-2; the D gene is possibly TRBD2 (5 bases). The TCR was taken from a human donor in a cohort sampled during active COVID-19. In nucleotides, the CDR3 is TGTGCCAGCAGTCCGACAAGGACTAACACCGGGGAGCTGTTTTTT. This encodes CASSPTRTNTGELFF.